The 27 T cell receptor beta chains reported below all come from one sample, sequenced in a study of T cell repertoires in cytomegalovirus infection. TCRdb reprocessed the reads via MiXCR and lists one record per CDR3 protein. Of hundreds of thousands of distinct CDR3 sequences in the sample, roughly 30% were seen once. Antigens for these TCRs are unknown. The sample was cultured CD8+ T cells from PBMCs, taken from culture after CMV antigen stimulation. Source of these receptors: a human donor in good health (CMV status not recorded). Some clones in this sample may be carry-over from other donors' samples.

This clonotype showed up just a few times. This chain connects TRBV4-3 to TRBJ2-5, with TRBD1 matching 9 bases. CDR3 length: 17 residues. V lost 2 bases and J lost 0; bases outside the gene matches: 7. Per the germline V gene, CDR1 is LGHNA and CDR2 is YSLEER. CDR3 sequence (DNA): TGCGCCAGCAGCCAATCCCGGGACAGGGACCACCAAGAGACCCAGTACTTC. As protein: CASSQSRDRDHQETQYF.

This clonotype was observed a handful of times. The chain employs TRBV12-5 and TRBJ1-1; D gene uncertain. Per the germline V gene, CDR1 is LGHNT and CDR2 is FRNRAP. The CDR3 runs 16 residues. V lost 0 bases and J 6 bases, leaving 17 bases between the germline ends. This CDR3 reads CASGLVIGEAVAEAFF. The DNA of the CDR3 is TGTGCTAGTGGTTTGGTAATCGGGGAAGCTGTGGCTGAAGCTTTCTTT. The entire variable domain, with the rest obtained from reference TRBV12-5 and TRBJ1-1, is as follows: DARVTQTPRHKVTEMGQEVTMRCQPILGHNTVFWYRQTMMQGLELLAYFRNRAPLDDSGMPKDRFSAEMPDATLATLKIQPSEPRDSAVYFCASGLVIGEAVAEAFFGQGTRLTVV.

This clonotype was picked up many times. V is TRBV7-2 and J is TRBJ2-1, with D unclear. The CDR3 is 14 amino acids. V was cut by 1 base and J by 8 bases, with 12 bases left in between. Germline CDR1 and CDR2: SGHTA and FQGNSA. CDR3 amino acids: CASSLVGPPDEQFF. As DNA, the CDR3 is TGTGCCAGCAGCTTAGTAGGGCCACCGGATGAGCAGTTCTTC.

A few counts support this clonotype. This chain uses TRBV19 with TRBJ2-5, with D perhaps TRBD1 (6 bases). Germline CDR1 and CDR2: LNHDA and SQIVND (reference sequence). Trimming removed 8 bases from V and 8 bases from J, with 21 bases in between. This CDR3 is built from 14 residues. The CDR3 is CASGQRGPKRTQYF. The CDR3 coding sequence is TGTGCCAGTGGACAGCGCGGACCTAAAAGAACCCAGTACTTC.

This clonotype was seen a few times. The CDR3 sequence is CASSQGLAGTLDTQYF. CDR3 coding DNA: TGTGCCAGCAGCCAGGGACTAGCGGGTACGTTGGATACGCAGTATTTT. This rearrangement joins TRBV7-9 to TRBJ2-3; 12 nucleotides line up with TRBD2. CDR3 length: 16 amino acids. V shed 5 bases, J shed 6 bases, and the junction held 9 bases outside the gene matches. CDR1 and CDR2 (germline): SEHNR, FQNEAQ (reference sequence).

This clonotype was found a few times. The J gene is TRBJ2-4, the V gene TRBV12-3 or TRBV12-4; possible D gene TRBD2, 5 bases. V gave up 6 bases and J gave up 5 bases, with 14 bases separating them. The CDR3 sequence is 14 residues long. The CDR3 nucleotides read TGTGCCAGCAGATTACGAGGGAAGGAAAACATTCAGTACTTC. This translates into CASRLRGKENIQYF.

V gene TRBV9 combines with J gene TRBJ1-2, with D unclear. Germline lookup yields CDR1 SGDLS and CDR2 YYNGEE. The CDR3 is 13 residues long. V was trimmed by 4 bases and J by 1 base, leaving 8 bases between them. The CDR3, as DNA: TGTGCCAGCAGCCGACGGAGTAACTATGGCTACACCTTC. This codes for CASSRRSNYGYTF.

CDR3 in DNA: TGTGCCAGCAGCCCGGACAGGGAGAGAGACAATGAGCAGTTCTTC. It specifies CASSPDRERDNEQFF. V gene TRBV7-9 combines with J gene TRBJ2-1; TRBD1 aligns across 8 bases. Trimming cost V 5 bases and J 5 bases; bases outside gene matches: 8. The germline V gene encodes CDR1 SEHNR and CDR2 FQNEAQ (reference sequence). The CDR3 has 15 amino acids. The variable domain in full, with the rest retrieved from reference TRBV7-9 and TRBJ2-1, is DTGVSQNPRHKITKRGQNVTFRCDPISEHNRLYWYRQTLGQGPEFLTYFQNEAQLEKSRLLSDRFSAERPKGSFSTLEIQRTEQGDSAMYLCASSPDRERDNEQFFGPGTRLTVL.

This chain uses TRBV20-1 with TRBJ2-2; maybe TRBD1 (5 bases). Germline CDR1 DFQATT, CDR2 SNEGSKA (reference sequence). The V end was cut by 6 bases, the J end by 7 bases, with 24 bases between. The CDR3 is made up of 16 amino acids. The CDR3 bases are TGCAGTGCCCAGATTTGGACACCTCCGTTTGGCGGGGAGCTGTTTTTT. Translation: CSAQIWTPPFGGELFF.

This clonotype was detected only a few times. The rearrangement links TRBV6-6 to TRBJ1-1, with D possibly TRBD1 on 5 matching bases. V lost 0 bases to trimming and J lost 6 bases, with 20 bases between them. The CDR3 runs to 17 residues. Germline values: CDR1 MNHNY, CDR2 SVGAGI (reference sequence). In nucleotides, the CDR3 is TGTGCCAGCAGTTACTCACCCCTACGGGGCGTGGAGGCTGAAGCTTTCTTT. Its protein is CASSYSPLRGVEAEAFF.

In this sample, this clonotype turned up many times. CDR3 coding DNA: TGTGCCAGCAGCCTTCTGGACGGTGCTAACTATGGCTACACCTTC. Protein: CASSLLDGANYGYTF. J is TRBJ1-2 and V is TRBV7-8, with D uncertain. The CDR3 runs 15 residues. With 5 bases removed from V and 0 bases from J, the gap between germline ends came to 13 bases. CDR1 is SGHVS, CDR2 FQNEAQ, per germline.

In this sample, this clonotype turned up many times. V is TRBV19 and J is TRBJ1-1, with 8 bases aligning to TRBD1. Losses at the gene ends were 6 bases for V and 5 bases for J; bases not matched to a gene: 5. The CDR3 is 13 residues long. Germline V gives CDR1 LNHDA, CDR2 SQIVND (reference sequence). CDR3 in DNA: TGTGCCAGTAGGGGGACAGGAGTAACTGAAGCTTTCTTT. Translation: CASRGTGVTEAFF.

In its sample, this clonotype was seen a few times. The chain joins TRBV10-3 to TRBJ1-3; D remains unclear. Trimming took off 3 bases at V and 3 bases at J, with 12 bases between the two ends. CDR3 size: 15 residues. Germline loops: CDR1 ENHRY, CDR2 SYGVKD. The CDR3 loop reads CAISDSGFGGNTIYF. Here the CDR3 DNA reads TGTGCCATCAGTGACTCGGGGTTTGGTGGAAACACCATATATTTT.

The rearrangement uses TRBV27 and TRBJ2-1, with 11 bases matching TRBD2. Germline-derived CDR1 and CDR2 are MNHEY and SMNVEV (reference sequence). The CDR3 consists of 17 residues. J gave up 6 bases and V 4 bases, and 11 bases lay outside the gene matches. The CDR3: CASSSFLSGGAFNEQFF. The CDR3, as DNA: TGTGCCAGCAGTTCCTTTCTTAGCGGGGGGGCTTTCAATGAGCAGTTCTTC.

V gene TRBV12-3 or TRBV12-4 combines with J gene TRBJ2-6; 7 nucleotides match TRBD2. V dropped 6 bases and J dropped 4; count of bases not matched to a gene: 15. CDR3 length: 18 residues. The CDR3 loop is CASRGRASGGEGANVLTF. CDR3 nucleotide sequence: TGTGCCAGCAGGGGTCGCGCTAGCGGTGGTGAAGGGGCCAACGTCCTGACTTTC.

This chain links TRBV7-2 with TRBJ2-3; 10 positions agree with TRBD2. CDR3 length: 18 residues. The germline gives CDR1 SGHTA, CDR2 FQGNSA. With 1 base clipped from V and 0 bases from J, the junction kept 7 bases outside the gene matches. CDR3 residues: CASSLVRAGGSSTDTQYF. The CDR3 nucleotides are TGTGCCAGCAGCTTAGTTCGAGCGGGGGGGAGTAGCACAGATACGCAGTATTTT.

This clonotype was picked up a small number of times. The J gene is TRBJ1-6, the V gene TRBV12-3 or TRBV12-4; no reliable D call. V was cut by 6 bases and J by 3 bases, with 3 bases left in between. The CDR3 is 12 residues long. CDR3 sequence: CASRLYNSPLHF. The CDR3 DNA follows: TGTGCCAGCAGACTCTATAATTCACCCCTCCACTTT.

This clonotype was seen only a few times. The chain recombines TRBV6-1 with TRBJ2-5; 7 bases are shared with TRBD2. The germline gives CDR1 MNHNS, CDR2 SASEGT. The CDR3 consists of 17 residues. The V and J ends lost 6 bases and 5 bases, in that order; junction bases with no gene match: 18. CDR3 region: CASSLRRTRAVMETQYF. The CDR3 nucleotides are TGTGCCAGCAGCCTGCGAAGGACTAGGGCGGTTATGGAGACCCAGTACTTC.

There are a few counts of this clonotype. This rearrangement joins TRBV10-3 to TRBJ2-7; D possibly matches TRBD1 or TRBD2 (6 bases each). Deletions cut 7 bases from V and 4 bases from J, with 14 bases between. Germline loops: CDR1 ENHRY, CDR2 SYGVKD. The CDR3 loop spans 13 amino acids. CDR3 amino acids: CAIKPGARYEQYF. CDR3 DNA sequence: TGTGCCATCAAGCCGGGGGCTCGATACGAGCAGTACTTC.

This chain connects TRBV6-2 or TRBV6-3 to TRBJ1-1, with D hard to call. Per the germline V gene, CDR1 is MNHEY and CDR2 is SVGEGT. V lost 8 bases and J lost 0, with 16 bases in between. The CDR3 length is 15 residues. The CDR3 DNA is TGTGCCAGCGCCGGAGACACGGTGTTGAACACTGAAGCTTTCTTT. Translation: CASAGDTVLNTEAFF.

This clonotype appeared a few times. The V gene is TRBV5-4, the J gene TRBJ1-6; D is uncertain. Germline V gene data show CDR1 as SGHNT and CDR2 as YYREEE (reference sequence). This CDR3 has 15 amino acids. Trimming shortened V by 4 bases and J by 3 bases, and 11 bases separated the two germline ends. CDR3 protein: CASSILGNYNSPLHF. The CDR3 DNA reads TGTGCCAGCAGCATCTTGGGGAACTATAATTCACCCCTCCACTTT. Supplemented by reference TRBV5-4 and TRBJ1-6, the full variable domain reads ETGVTQSPTHLIKTRGQQVTLRCSSQSGHNTVSWYQQALGQGPQFIFQYYREEENGRGNFPPRFSGLQFPNYSSELNVNALELDDSALYLCASSILGNYNSPLHFGNGTRLTVT.

V gene TRBV27 combines with J gene TRBJ2-7; D gene unclear. The germline V gene has CDR1 MNHEY and CDR2 SMNVEV (reference sequence). The CDR3 consists of 15 residues. Trimming cost V 0 bases and J 0 bases, with 9 bases left between them. The CDR3 DNA follows: TGTGCCAGCAGTTTATCCCAGGAGAGCTCCTACGAGCAGTACGTC. It translates to CASSLSQESSYEQYV.

The sample holds a few counts of this clonotype. The chain combines TRBV7-9 with TRBJ1-1, with a weak D call TRBD1 (5 bases). Germline CDR1 and CDR2: SEHNR and FQNEAQ (reference sequence). Deletions cut 7 bases from V and 3 bases from J, with 18 bases between. The CDR3 extends over 15 amino acids. Here the CDR3 DNA reads TGTGCCAGCAACCCCCCTCGGGGGAGGTACACTGAAGCTTTCTTT. Encoded protein: CASNPPRGRYTEAFF.

The sample holds many counts of this clonotype. V is TRBV7-2 and J is TRBJ2-1; TRBD1 agrees at 10 bases. CDR3 length: 15 residues. After removal of 5 bases from V and 7 bases from J, the junction contained 8 bases not matched to a gene. CDR1 and CDR2 (germline): SGHTA, FQGNSA. The CDR3 reads CASSLPGQGGNEQFF. The CDR3, as DNA: TGTGCCAGCAGCCTCCCCGGACAGGGGGGAAATGAGCAGTTCTTC.

This clonotype was detected many times. V is TRBV7-2 and J is TRBJ2-1; the D gene is possibly TRBD2 (5 bases). This CDR3 contains 13 residues. V lost 5 bases and J lost 6, with 11 bases in between. Germline V CDR1 and CDR2: SGHTA, FQGNSA. CDR3 loop: CASSPGSVNEQFF. CDR3 bases: TGTGCCAGCAGCCCGGGATCAGTCAATGAGCAGTTCTTC.

This clonotype was counted ten times or more. This chain joins TRBV7-2 and TRBJ2-3, with D perhaps TRBD1 (5 bases). The CDR3 covers 15 residues. Germline V gene data show CDR1 as SGHTA and CDR2 as FQGNSA. Trimming pared 5 bases from V and 3 bases from J, leaving 15 bases between. The CDR3 here is CASSAAVRVTDTQYF. The CDR3 bases are TGTGCCAGCAGCGCTGCAGTCAGGGTAACAGATACGCAGTATTTT. The complete variable domain, with remaining parts taken from reference TRBV7-2 and TRBJ2-3, reads GAGVSQSPSNKVTEKGKDVELRCDPISGHTALYWYRQSLGQGLEFLIYFQGNSAPDKSGLPSDRFSAERTGGSVSTLTIQRTQQEDSAVYLCASSAAVRVTDTQYFGPGTRLTVL.

This clonotype has a count of ten or more. The chain recombines TRBV4-3 with TRBJ1-5; D unclear. Germline V gene lookup returns CDR1 LGHNA and CDR2 YSLEER. The CDR3 consists of 15 residues. V lost 2 bases to trimming and J lost 0 bases, with 8 bases between them. Here the CDR3 reads CASSQNTDSNQPQHF. The CDR3 region has the DNA TGCGCCAGCAGCCAAAACACGGATAGCAATCAGCCCCAGCATTTT.